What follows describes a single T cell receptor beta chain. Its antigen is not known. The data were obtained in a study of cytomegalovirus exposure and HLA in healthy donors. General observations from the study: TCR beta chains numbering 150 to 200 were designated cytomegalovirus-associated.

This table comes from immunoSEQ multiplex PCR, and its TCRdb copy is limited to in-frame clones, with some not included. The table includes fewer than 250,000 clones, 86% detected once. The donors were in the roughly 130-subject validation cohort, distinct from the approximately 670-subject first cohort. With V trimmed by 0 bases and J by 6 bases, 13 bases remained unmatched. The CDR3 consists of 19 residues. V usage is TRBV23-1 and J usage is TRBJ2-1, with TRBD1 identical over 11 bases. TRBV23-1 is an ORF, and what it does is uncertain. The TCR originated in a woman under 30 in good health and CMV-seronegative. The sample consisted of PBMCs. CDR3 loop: CASSQSGTGGKMSRNEQFF. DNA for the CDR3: TGCGCCAGCAGTCAATCCGGGACAGGGGGTAAAATGTCACGCAATGAGCAGTTCTTC.